This T cell receptor (beta chain) was captured by sequencing in a study of blood T cell repertoires in COVID-19. Turning to the study itself: Both acute and convalescent COVID-19 samples were obtained from the United States, Italy and Spain.

Profiled with immunoSEQ multiplex PCR; TCRdb holds only in-frame clones, not every one. The sample includes around 300,000 clones, 89% seen only once; the top ten take roughly 1.9%. The V and J ends lost 10 bases and 7 bases respectively, with 10 bases between them. Germline values: CDR1 KGHDR, CDR2 SFDVKD. CDR3 length: 11 residues. The receptor was isolated from a woman aged 60 to 75 who had recovered from COVID-19. The chain joins TRBV24-1 to TRBJ2-1; D not resolved. Sequenced input: PBMCs or T cells enriched from blood (not recorded which). The CDR3 DNA follows: TGTGCCACGAGCAGGAATAATGAGCAGTTCTTC. Protein product: CATSRNNEQFF.